This TCR beta chain was recorded in a study of cytomegalovirus exposure and HLA in healthy donors. Study conclusions and caveats: In an earlier analysis, in under 700 donors, most V segments appeared productive either ~90% or ~30% of the time. Presence/absence analyses rested on an assumption that sequencing depth was roughly uniform across donors. TCR beta chain V- and J-gene trimming was linked, in a later analysis, to a missense variant in DCLRE1C.

The CDR3 is 18 amino acids. Germline V gene lookup returns CDR1 SGHAT and CDR2 FQNNGV. The V and J ends lost 7 bases and 5 bases, in that order; junction bases with no gene match: 21. In regard to this clone: The antigen remains undetermined.

The PCR contained 60 Vbeta and 13 Jbeta primers. Profiled with immunoSEQ multiplex PCR; TCRdb holds only in-frame clones, not every one. The table has just over 150,000 clones, 60% to 85% seen once; the top ten hold roughly 3%. Sequences were obtained from PBMCs. The genes are TRBV11-2 and TRBJ1-1, with 8 bases aligning to TRBD1. The clonotype was recovered from a woman aged 40 to 55 in good health and CMV-seronegative. CDR3: CASNNFLSAGGKRTEAFF. CDR3 nucleotides: TGTGCCAGCAACAACTTCCTATCTGCAGGGGGCAAGAGGACTGAAGCTTTCTTT.